One and the same sample provided the 21 T cell receptor beta chains below, sequenced in a study of T-cell memory formation after mild COVID-19 (dated by TCRdb to about 2021). Library preparation was by 5' RACE. Sequencing was performed on an Illumina NovaSeq 6000. The public reads were quality trimmed at Q25 with fastp and then assembled into clones with MiXCR by TCRdb, keeping productive beta chains. Rows with a matching CDR3 protein are joined into one entry that keeps the most common DNA and genes. The sample table records 250,000 or so distinct CDR3 sequences; 18% of these occur just once. More than 20% of the sample goes to the ten largest clones. Sequencing was done on a sample of PBMCs or a T cell subset sorted from them (not recorded which). The receptors come from a man aged 18 to 35 who had mild COVID-19 (a few samples of this study predate the infection). The sample titles of this study are shuffled in the database, so cell type and time point are left out; the donor was told from shared clones.

The rearrangement uses TRBV10-3 and TRBJ2-3; 7 nucleotides line up with TRBD2. CDR1 ENHRY and CDR2 SYGVKD come from the germline V gene. This CDR3 is built from 14 residues. J lost 5 bases, V lost 4 bases, and 6 bases had no gene match. The DNA for the CDR3 is TGTGCCATCAGTGTTGATGGGGGGGGAGATACGCAGTATTTT. Translating gives CAISVDGGGDTQYF.

This clonotype was found a few times. The V gene is TRBV4-1, the J gene TRBJ2-5; D is uncertain. Trimming took off 0 bases at V and 3 bases at J, with 14 bases between the two ends. Germline V gene lookup returns CDR1 MGHRA and CDR2 YSYEKL. The CDR3 contains 16 residues. CDR3 in amino acids: CASSQDRRPQKETQYF. The DNA for the CDR3 is TGCGCCAGCAGCCAAGATCGGCGCCCTCAGAAAGAGACCCAGTACTTC.

This clonotype was detected a few times. The gene calls are TRBV20-1 and TRBJ1-2, with 8 bases identical to TRBD1. CDR1 is DFQATT, CDR2 SNEGSKA, per germline (reference sequence). V was clipped by 6 bases and J by 6 bases; unmatched bases: 6. This CDR3 comprises 12 residues. CDR3 nucleotides: TGCAGTGCCGGACAGGGAGTGAATGGCTACACCTTC. Residues: CSAGQGVNGYTF.

This clonotype was detected a few times. This chain joins TRBV12-3 or TRBV12-4 and TRBJ1-1, with D maybe TRBD1 (5 bases). The CDR3 spans 14 residues. V lost 7 bases and J lost 2, with 14 bases in between. CDR3 sequence (DNA): TGTGCCAGCAAGGAGCAGGGTTTCAACACTGAAGCTTTCTTT. Protein sequence: CASKEQGFNTEAFF.

This clonotype occurred a few times. This chain uses TRBV20-1 with TRBJ1-1, with D tentatively TRBD1 (5 bases). The V and J ends lost 6 bases and 0 bases respectively, with 14 bases between them. The CDR3 totals 14 residues. Germline CDR1 is DFQATT and CDR2 is SNEGSKA (reference sequence). CDR3 sequence reads: CSAPVEGMNTEAFF. The CDR3 bases are TGCAGTGCCCCCGTAGAGGGGATGAACACTGAAGCTTTCTTT.

This clonotype turned up a few times. The rearrangement links TRBV12-3 or TRBV12-4 to TRBJ1-5, with 7 bases lining up with TRBD1. Trimming took 5 bases from V and 2 from J; bases not matched to a gene: 6. CDR3 size: 15 residues. The chain's CDR3 is CASSVQGGGNQPQHF. For the CDR3, the DNA is TGTGCCAGCAGTGTTCAGGGGGGAGGCAATCAGCCCCAGCATTTT.

This clonotype showed up just a few times. CDR3 in amino acids: CSVEYRADTEAFF. DNA of the CDR3: TGCAGCGTCGAATACAGGGCGGACACTGAAGCTTTCTTT. The chain recombines TRBV29-1 with TRBJ1-1, with D tentatively TRBD1 (6 bases). The CDR3 consists of 13 residues. V was pared by 6 bases and J by 3 bases, with 14 bases between. Germline V CDR1 and CDR2: SQVTM, ANQGSEA.

The sample holds one count of this clonotype. The genes are TRBV7-9 and TRBJ1-1, with a weak D call TRBD1 (5 bases). CDR1 is SEHNR, CDR2 FQNEAQ, per germline (reference sequence). Deletions cut 6 bases from V and 5 bases from J, with 10 bases between. The CDR3 has 12 residues. The CDR3 here is CASRGDVTEAFF. The CDR3 nucleotides read TGTGCCAGCAGGGGGGACGTTACTGAAGCTTTCTTT.

This clonotype was picked up many times. The V and J genes are TRBV6-2 or TRBV6-3 and TRBJ2-7, with TRBD2 identical over 12 bases. Losses at the gene ends were 4 bases for V and 1 base for J; bases not matched to a gene: 8. This CDR3 is 17 amino acids long. In germline, CDR1 is MNHEY, CDR2 SVGEGT. The CDR3 sequence: CASSSLTSGGISYEQYF. Written as DNA, the CDR3 is TGTGCCAGCAGTTCCCTCACTAGCGGGGGGATTTCCTACGAGCAGTACTTC.

In the case of this clonotype: It is likely a read error, because the conserved phenylalanine at the end of the CDR3 is missing. The rearrangement uses TRBV4-1 and TRBJ2-7; 7 bases map to TRBD1. The CDR3 is made up of 15 amino acids. Trimming took 5 bases from V and 3 from J; bases not matched to a gene: 10. Germline CDR1 MGHRA, CDR2 YSYEKL. The CDR3 DNA is TGCGCCAGCAGCTCGTTAACAGGGGACGGCTACGAGCAGTACTTA. Encoded protein: CASSSLTGDGYEQYL.

This rearrangement joins TRBV20-1 to TRBJ1-6; TRBD1 matches at 8 bases. CDR1 is DFQATT and CDR2 is SNEGSKA in the germline V gene (reference sequence). The CDR3 is 13 amino acids. With V trimmed by 5 bases and J by 10 bases, 7 bases remained unmatched. For the CDR3, the DNA is TGCAGTGCTGTTGGACAGGGTGGCTCACCCCTCCACTTT. Its protein is CSAVGQGGSPLHF.

This clonotype was found a few times. V is TRBV7-2 and J is TRBJ1-6; D gene unclear. This CDR3 spans 20 amino acids. The V end was cut by 4 bases, the J end by 11 bases, with 33 bases between. CDR1 is SGHTA and CDR2 is FQGNSA in the germline V gene. In nucleotides, the CDR3 is TGTGCCAGCAGCTCTTATACCCCCCGTACCGTCCGGGCCCCAGGAGCACCCCTCCACTTT. This codes for CASSSYTPRTVRAPGAPLHF.

This chain links TRBV6-6 with TRBJ1-6; D perhaps matches TRBD1 (5 bases). CDR3 length: 15 residues. The germline gives CDR1 MNHNY, CDR2 SVGAGI (reference sequence). V was clipped by 6 bases and J by 7 bases, with 16 bases between them. The CDR3 is CASRNTGTANSPLHF. CDR3 nucleotides: TGTGCCAGCAGAAATACCGGGACGGCAAATTCACCCCTCCACTTT.

The chain combines TRBV7-2 with TRBJ1-5; possibly TRBD1 for D (6 bases). The germline V gene has CDR1 SGHTA and CDR2 FQGNSA. The CDR3 extends over 16 amino acids. The ends were cut back, 1 base at V and 4 bases at J, with 14 bases in the middle. For the CDR3, the DNA is TGTGCCAGCAGCTTAGTAGGGGGGACCCTAAATCAGCCCCAGCATTTT. Protein sequence: CASSLVGGTLNQPQHF.

V is TRBV7-2 and J is TRBJ2-7, with D possibly called TRBD1 or TRBD2 (5 bases each). V lost 3 bases and J lost 1, with 13 bases in between. This CDR3 is built from 15 residues. Germline values: CDR1 SGHTA, CDR2 FQGNSA. The CDR3 bases are TGTGCCAGCAGCTTGGGGACCGCTAAATCCTACGAGCAGTACGTC. Translating it yields CASSLGTAKSYEQYV.

The sample holds one count of this clonotype. V is TRBV29-1 and J is TRBJ1-2; a weak D match, TRBD1 (5 bases). V gave up 4 bases and J gave up 5 bases, with 23 bases separating them. Per germline, CDR1 SQVTM and CDR2 ANQGSEA. The CDR3 is made up of 16 amino acids. CDR3 sequence (DNA): TGCAGCGTTGTTGTGCAGGGCAACTCCCCGCTGTATGGCTACACCTTC. It specifies CSVVVQGNSPLYGYTF.

The chain carries TRBV3-1 and TRBJ1-2; D is possibly TRBD1 (5 bases). The V gene lost 3 bases and the J gene lost 0 bases, with 8 bases spanning the gap. The CDR3 spans 14 residues. Germline lookup yields CDR1 LGHDT and CDR2 YNNKEL (reference sequence). The CDR3 nucleotides read TGTGCCAGCAGCCAGACAGAAGCTAACTATGGCTACACCTTC. Its translation is CASSQTEANYGYTF. Supplemented by reference TRBV3-1 and TRBJ1-2, the full variable domain reads DTAVSQTPKYLVTQMGNDKSIKCEQNLGHDTMYWYKQDSKKFLKIMFSYNNKELIINETVPNRFSPKSPDKAHLNLHINSLELGDSAVYFCASSQTEANYGYTFGSGTRLTVV.

The V gene is TRBV5-4, the J gene TRBJ1-3; D ambiguous. This CDR3 contains 15 residues. Germline V lookup: CDR1 SGHNT, CDR2 YYREEE (reference sequence). Trimming shortened V by 4 bases and J by 0 bases, and 11 bases separated the two germline ends. The CDR3 loop is CASSPGGDSGNTIYF. The DNA of the CDR3 is TGTGCCAGCAGCCCGGGTGGGGACTCTGGAAACACCATATATTTT.

The gene calls are TRBV24-1 and TRBJ2-1; 7 bases line up with TRBD2. Losses at the gene ends were 3 bases for V and 4 bases for J; bases not matched to a gene: 5. Germline loops: CDR1 KGHDR, CDR2 SFDVKD. This CDR3 spans 15 amino acids. CDR3 residues: CATSDPAGIYNEQFF. The CDR3 DNA reads as TGTGCCACCAGTGATCCAGCGGGGATATACAATGAGCAGTTCTTC.

This clonotype was counted a few times. The chain is built from TRBV20-1 and TRBJ2-3; no reliable D call. The CDR3 extends over 12 amino acids. V lost 3 bases to trimming and J lost 4 bases, with 8 bases between them. Germline V gives CDR1 DFQATT, CDR2 SNEGSKA (reference sequence). For the CDR3, the DNA is TGCAGTGCTAGTAAGGTGGCAGATACGCAGTATTTT. This sequence encodes CSASKVADTQYF.

The chain is built from TRBV7-2 and TRBJ1-3; D is ambiguous. The V end lost 7 bases, the J end lost 0 bases, and 16 bases lay between the germline ends. Germline V gene sequence: CDR1 SGHTA, CDR2 FQGNSA. The CDR3 has 16 residues. Here the CDR3 DNA reads TGTGCCAGCACCCTAGGGTTCGGAAGCTCTGGAAACACCATATATTTT. This translates into CASTLGFGSSGNTIYF.